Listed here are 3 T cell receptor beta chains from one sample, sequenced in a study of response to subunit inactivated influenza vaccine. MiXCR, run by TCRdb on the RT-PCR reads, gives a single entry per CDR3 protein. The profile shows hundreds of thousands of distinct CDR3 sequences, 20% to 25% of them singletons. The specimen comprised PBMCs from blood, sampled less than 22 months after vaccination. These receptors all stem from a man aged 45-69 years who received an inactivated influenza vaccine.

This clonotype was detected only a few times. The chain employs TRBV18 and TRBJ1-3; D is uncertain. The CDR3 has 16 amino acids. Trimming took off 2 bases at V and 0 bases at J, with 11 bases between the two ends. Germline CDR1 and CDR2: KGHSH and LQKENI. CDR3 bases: TGTGCCAGCTCACCAGGAGAGACGGTCTCTGGAAACACCATATATTTT. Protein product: CASSPGETVSGNTIYF.

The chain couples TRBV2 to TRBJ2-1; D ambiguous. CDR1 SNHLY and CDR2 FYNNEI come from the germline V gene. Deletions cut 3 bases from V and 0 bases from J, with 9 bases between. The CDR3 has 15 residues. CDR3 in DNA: TGTGCCAGCAGTGATCCGAAGAGCTCCTACAATGAGCAGTTCTTC. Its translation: CASSDPKSSYNEQFF. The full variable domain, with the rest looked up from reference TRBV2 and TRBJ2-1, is EPEVTQTPSHQVTQMGQEVILRCVPISNHLYFYWYRQILGQKVEFLVSFYNNEISEKSEIFDDQFSVERPDGSNFTLKIRSTKLEDSAMYFCASSDPKSSYNEQFFGPGTRLTVL.

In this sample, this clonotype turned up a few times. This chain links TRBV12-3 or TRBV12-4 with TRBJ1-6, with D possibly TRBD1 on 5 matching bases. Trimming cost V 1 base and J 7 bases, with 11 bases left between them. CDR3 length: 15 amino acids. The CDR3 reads CASSLGPGSNSPLHF. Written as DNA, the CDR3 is TGTGCCAGCAGTTTAGGCCCAGGGTCGAATTCACCCCTCCACTTT.